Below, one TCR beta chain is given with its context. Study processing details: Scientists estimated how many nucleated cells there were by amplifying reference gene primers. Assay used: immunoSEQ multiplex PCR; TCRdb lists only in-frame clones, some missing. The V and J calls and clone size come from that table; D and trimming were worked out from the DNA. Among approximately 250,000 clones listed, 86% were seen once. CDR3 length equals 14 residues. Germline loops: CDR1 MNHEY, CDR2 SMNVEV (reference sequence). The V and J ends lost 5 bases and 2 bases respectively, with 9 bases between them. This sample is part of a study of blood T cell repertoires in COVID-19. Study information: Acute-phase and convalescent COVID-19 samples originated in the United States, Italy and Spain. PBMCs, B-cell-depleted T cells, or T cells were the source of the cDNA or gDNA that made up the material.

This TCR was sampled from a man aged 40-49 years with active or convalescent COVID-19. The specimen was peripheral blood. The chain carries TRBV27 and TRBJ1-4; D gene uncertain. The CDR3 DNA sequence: TGTGCCAGCAGTCCCACTTATACTAATGAAAAACTGTTTTTT. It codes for CASSPTYTNEKLFF.